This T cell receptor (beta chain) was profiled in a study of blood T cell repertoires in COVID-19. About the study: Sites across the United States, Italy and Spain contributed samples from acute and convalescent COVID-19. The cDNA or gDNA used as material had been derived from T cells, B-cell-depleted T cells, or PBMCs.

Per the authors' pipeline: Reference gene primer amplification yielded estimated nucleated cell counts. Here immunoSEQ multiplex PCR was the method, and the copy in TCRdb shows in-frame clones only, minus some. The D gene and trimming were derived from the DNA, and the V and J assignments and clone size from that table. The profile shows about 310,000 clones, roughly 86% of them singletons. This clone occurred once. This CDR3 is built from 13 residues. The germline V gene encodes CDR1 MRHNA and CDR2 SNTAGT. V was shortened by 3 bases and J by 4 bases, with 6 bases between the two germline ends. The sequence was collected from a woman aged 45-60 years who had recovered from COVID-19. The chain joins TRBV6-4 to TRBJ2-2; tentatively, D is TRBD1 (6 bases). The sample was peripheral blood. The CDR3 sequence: CASSEGATGELFF. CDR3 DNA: TGTGCCAGCAGTGAGGGGGCCACCGGGGAGCTGTTTTTT.